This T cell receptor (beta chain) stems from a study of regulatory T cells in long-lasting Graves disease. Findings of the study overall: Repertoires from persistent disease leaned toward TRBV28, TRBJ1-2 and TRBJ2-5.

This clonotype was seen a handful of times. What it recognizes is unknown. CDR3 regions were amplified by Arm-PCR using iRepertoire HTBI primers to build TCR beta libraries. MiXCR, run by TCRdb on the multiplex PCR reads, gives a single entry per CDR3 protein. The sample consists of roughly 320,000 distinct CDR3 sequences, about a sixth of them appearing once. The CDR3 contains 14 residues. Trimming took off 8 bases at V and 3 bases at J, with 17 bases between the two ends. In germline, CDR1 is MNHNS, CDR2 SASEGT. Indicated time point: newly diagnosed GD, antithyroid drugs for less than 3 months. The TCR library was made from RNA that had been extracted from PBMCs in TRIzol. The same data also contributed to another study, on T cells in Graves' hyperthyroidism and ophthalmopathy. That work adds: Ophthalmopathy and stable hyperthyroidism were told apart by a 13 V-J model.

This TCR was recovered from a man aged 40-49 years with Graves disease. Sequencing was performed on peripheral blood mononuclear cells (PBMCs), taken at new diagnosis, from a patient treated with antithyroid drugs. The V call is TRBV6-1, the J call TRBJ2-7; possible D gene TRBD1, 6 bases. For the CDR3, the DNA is TGTGCCAGCCCTGGGACATACCCGCTCTACGAGCAGTACTTC. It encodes CASPGTYPLYEQYF.